The 26 T cell receptor beta chains reported below all come from one sample, sequenced in a study of OX40 agonist ivuxolimab in advanced cancers. The library was produced with the immunoSEQ multiplex PCR assay. TCRdb took over this immuneACCESS table, retaining in-frame rearrangements with V and J assigned. Such tables are incomplete; in checked studies, under half of the missing clones stem from an unresolved V gene, and the remainder is unexplained. This sample gives tens of thousands of clones in total; approximately 90% of them show up just once. About 12% of the sample is taken by the ten largest. Source: CD4+ or CD8+ T cells sorted from blood, taken in a trial of the OX40 agonist ivuxolimab. The receptors were sampled from an adult with an advanced solid tumor such as melanoma, head and neck, liver or kidney cancer.

This clone was seen once. The V and J genes are TRBV6-5 and TRBJ1-2; the D gene is possibly TRBD1 (5 bases). Germline-derived CDR1 and CDR2 are MNHEY and SVGAGI. The CDR3 totals 14 residues. The ends were cut back, 4 bases at V and 9 bases at J, with 18 bases in the middle. CDR3 nucleotides: TGTGCCAGCAGTTTTCCGGGACGCCGAGGGCGCTACACCTTC. Translating gives CASSFPGRRGRYTF.

The chain has TRBV25-1 and TRBJ2-3; D is possibly TRBD1 (5 bases). Trimming cost V 3 bases and J 5 bases, with 18 bases left between them. CDR1 and CDR2 (germline): MGHDK, SYGVNS. The CDR3 runs 16 residues. The CDR3 is CASSELWGEMKDTQYF. Written as DNA, the CDR3 is TGTGCCAGCAGTGAGCTTTGGGGCGAGATGAAAGATACGCAGTATTTT.

This clone was picked up one time. The chain links TRBV6-6 to TRBJ1-1; TRBD1 agrees at 9 bases. V shed 4 bases and J 4 bases; nucleotides not matched to a gene: 10. There are 16 residues in the CDR3. Germline CDR1 and CDR2: MNHNY and SVGAGI (reference sequence). The CDR3 sequence: CASSSPPGQGITEAFF. The CDR3 nucleotides are TGTGCCAGCAGTTCTCCACCGGGACAGGGTATCACTGAAGCTTTCTTT.

V and J are TRBV27 and TRBJ2-1; maybe TRBD2 (6 bases). Germline values: CDR1 MNHEY, CDR2 SMNVEV (reference sequence). The CDR3 is 14 residues long. Trimming left V 4 bases short and J 7 bases short, with 14 bases between. Here the CDR3 reads CASSSRDGGNEQFF. CDR3 nucleotide sequence: TGTGCCAGCAGTTCCCGGGACGGAGGGAATGAGCAGTTCTTC.

The chain recombines TRBV4-3 with TRBJ2-6; no definite D call. The CDR3 is made up of 14 amino acids. V gave up 1 base and J gave up 5 bases, with 6 bases separating them. Germline values: CDR1 LGHNA, CDR2 YSLEER. The CDR3 sequence is CASSQGPWANVLTF. As DNA, the CDR3 is TGCGCCAGCAGCCAAGGACCCTGGGCCAACGTCCTGACTTTC.

CDR3 DNA: TGTGCCTGGGCCCGGGAGTTGAGGACTGAAGCTTTCTTT. It codes for CAWARELRTEAFF. The V and J genes are TRBV30 and TRBJ1-1; no clear D gene. The ends were cut back, 5 bases at V and 5 bases at J, with 15 bases in the middle. Germline V CDR1 and CDR2: GTSNPN, SVGIG (reference sequence). This CDR3 region has 13 residues.

V usage is TRBV7-9 and J usage is TRBJ2-3; the match to TRBD1 covers 12 bases. Germline V CDR1 and CDR2: SEHNR, FQNEAQ (reference sequence). Trimming took 6 bases from V and 4 from J; bases not matched to a gene: 5. The CDR3 extends over 15 amino acids. The CDR3 DNA is TGTGCCAGCAGTTCCGGGACAGGGGGCCCAGATACGCAGTATTTT. It encodes CASSSGTGGPDTQYF. Based on the CDR3 plus reference TRBV7-9 and TRBJ2-3, the full variable domain is DTGVSQNPRHKITKRGQNVTFRCDPISEHNRLYWYRQTLGQGPEFLTYFQNEAQLEKSRLLSDRFSAERPKGSFSTLEIQRTEQGDSAMYLCASSSGTGGPDTQYFGPGTRLTVL.

The gene calls are TRBV9 and TRBJ2-7; the D is unclear. The CDR3 is 9 residues long. CDR1 and CDR2 from the germline V gene are SGDLS and YYNGEE. V was clipped by 9 bases and J by 0 bases, with 1 base between them. CDR3 residues: CATSYEQYV. In nucleotides, the CDR3 is TGTGCCACCTCCTACGAGCAGTACGTC.

The chain carries TRBV7-9 and TRBJ2-1; D uncertain. CDR3 size: 14 residues. Trimming stripped 1 base from V and 8 bases from J, with 12 bases between. Germline values: CDR1 SEHNR, CDR2 FQNEAQ (reference sequence). Here the CDR3 reads CASSLGTSPHEQFF. DNA for the CDR3: TGTGCCAGCAGCTTAGGTACAAGCCCCCATGAGCAGTTCTTC.

The chain recombines TRBV7-8 with TRBJ2-1; D is possibly TRBD1 or TRBD2 (6 bases each). Germline CDR1 SGHVS, CDR2 FQNEAQ. V was trimmed by 5 bases and J by 2 bases, leaving 13 bases between them. There are 15 residues in the CDR3. This CDR3 reads CASSRGDTAYNEQFF. The CDR3 region has the DNA TGTGCCAGCAGCAGGGGGGACACTGCCTACAATGAGCAGTTCTTC.

The V and J genes are TRBV6-5 and TRBJ2-7, with 9 bases lining up with TRBD2. V dropped 2 bases and J dropped 3; count of bases not matched to a gene: 5. This CDR3 contains 15 residues. The germline CDR1 and CDR2 sequences are MNHEY and SVGAGI. CDR3 amino acids: CASSYESGRRYEQYF. CDR3 nucleotides: TGTGCCAGCAGTTACGAGAGCGGGAGGCGCTACGAGCAGTACTTC.

This chain joins TRBV6-5 and TRBJ1-1; tentative D call: TRBD1 (6 bases). The CDR3 covers 14 residues. V was clipped by 7 bases and J by 7 bases, with 19 bases between them. Looked up from germline, CDR1 is MNHEY and CDR2 is SVGAGI. DNA for the CDR3: TGTGCCAGCACTGAGAAGGGGGGGTTGCGTGAAGCTTTCTTT. Translation gives CASTEKGGLREAFF.

J is TRBJ1-1 and V is TRBV2, with D unclear. CDR1 and CDR2 (germline): SNHLY, FYNNEI. The V and J ends lost 6 bases and 1 base respectively, with 24 bases between them. The CDR3 contains 18 residues. CDR3 amino acids: CASSIPRPPDETNTEAFF. The DNA of the CDR3 is TGTGCCAGCAGCATCCCCCGCCCCCCTGACGAGACGAACACTGAAGCTTTCTTT.

The chain employs TRBV28 and TRBJ2-2, with TRBD1 matching over 7 bases. V gave up 6 bases and J gave up 2 bases; unmatched junction bases: 6. The CDR3 runs to 15 residues. From germline, CDR1 is MDHEN and CDR2 SYDVKM. The CDR3, as DNA: TGTGCCAGCAGAGGCACAGGGGCCAACACCGGGGAGCTGTTTTTT. It codes for CASRGTGANTGELFF.

This clone was seen only a few times. V is TRBV7-8 and J is TRBJ2-7; 10 positions agree with TRBD1. V shed 3 bases, J shed 3 bases, and the junction held 2 bases outside the gene matches. The CDR3 contains 14 residues. Germline V gene data show CDR1 as SGHVS and CDR2 as FQNEAQ. DNA of the CDR3: TGTGCCAGCAGCTTCCGGGACAGGGGCTACGAGCAGTACGTC. Translation: CASSFRDRGYEQYV.

This clone has ten or more counts. The same CDR3 also results from other DNA sequences found in this sample. V gene TRBV5-1 combines with J gene TRBJ2-1, with TRBD2 as a possible D gene (6 bases). This CDR3 has 17 amino acids. V was cut by 5 bases and J by 0 bases, with 18 bases left in between. The germline V gene has CDR1 SGHRS and CDR2 YFSETQ. Here the CDR3 reads CASSLEASGSSYNEQFF. CDR3 nucleotides: TGCGCCAGCAGTCTGGAGGCTTCCGGGAGCTCCTACAATGAGCAGTTCTTC.

This sequence joins TRBV7-8 and TRBJ2-3, with D possibly being TRBD2 (6 bases). The CDR3 is 19 amino acids. The germline CDR1 and CDR2 sequences are SGHVS and FQNEAQ. V was shortened by 7 bases and J by 6 bases, with 32 bases between the two germline ends. This chain's CDR3 is CASTFLGGTDSGKGDTQYF. CDR3 sequence (DNA): TGTGCCAGCACCTTCCTCGGGGGTACCGATAGCGGAAAAGGGGATACGCAGTATTTT.

The chain combines TRBV7-2 with TRBJ1-2; no firm D call. CDR1 SGHTA and CDR2 FQGNSA come from the germline V gene. V shed 4 bases and J shed 0 bases, with 12 bases lying between them. The CDR3 loop spans 15 amino acids. This CDR3 is CASSSNPFPNYGYTF. CDR3 DNA: TGTGCCAGCAGCTCCAACCCCTTTCCTAACTATGGCTACACCTTC.

The chain combines TRBV30 with TRBJ2-1, with D perhaps assigned TRBD1 or TRBD2 (5 bases each). This CDR3 spans 14 amino acids. The ends were cut back, 6 bases at V and 0 bases at J, with 12 bases in the middle. Germline lookup yields CDR1 GTSNPN and CDR2 SVGIG (reference sequence). The CDR3 loop reads CACVGTISYNEQFF. The CDR3, as DNA: TGTGCCTGCGTTGGGACGATCTCCTACAATGAGCAGTTCTTC.

The chain employs TRBV6-5 and TRBJ1-2, with 9 bases identical to TRBD1. The CDR3 sequence is 13 residues long. V lost 4 bases and J lost 8; bases outside the gene matches: 5. The germline V gene encodes CDR1 MNHEY and CDR2 SVGAGI. DNA of the CDR3: TGTGCCAGCAGTTCGCGGACAGGGGTGGGCTACACCTTC. Translating gives CASSSRTGVGYTF.

This clone was recorded only once. The chain employs TRBV28 and TRBJ1-2; tentatively, D is TRBD1 (6 bases). The length of the CDR3 is 14 residues. Germline V CDR1 and CDR2: MDHEN, SYDVKM. The germline V and J ends were trimmed by 3 bases and 5 bases, with 13 bases remaining between them. CDR3 loop: CASSFLGQSYGYTF. The CDR3, as DNA: TGTGCCAGCAGTTTCCTCGGACAGAGTTATGGCTACACCTTC.

The chain is built from TRBV7-9 and TRBJ2-1; 9 bases align to TRBD1. The CDR3 has 15 residues. Germline-derived CDR1 and CDR2 are SEHNR and FQNEAQ (reference sequence). The ends lost 3 bases at V and 8 bases at J; junction bases unmatched: 8. CDR3 sequence reads: CASSFSTGGVYEQFF. The DNA for the CDR3 is TGTGCCAGCAGCTTTTCGACAGGGGGGGTGTATGAGCAGTTCTTC.

The chain joins TRBV5-1 to TRBJ2-1, with 7 positions matching TRBD2. The CDR3 is 16 residues long. Germline lookup yields CDR1 SGHRS and CDR2 YFSETQ. V lost 0 bases and J lost 8; bases outside the gene matches: 11. The CDR3 loop is CASSLAAGRTRDEQFF. DNA of the CDR3: TGCGCCAGCAGCTTGGCTGCGGGACGGACTAGGGATGAGCAGTTCTTC.

This chain uses TRBV28 with TRBJ2-2; 10 bases line up with TRBD2. The J segment lost 6 bases and the V segment lost 9 bases, leaving 13 bases of the junction unmatched. Germline V CDR1 and CDR2: MDHEN, SYDVKM. This CDR3 region has 16 residues. In DNA, the CDR3 is TGTGCCAGTCGGAACCGGGGACTAGCGTCCCCCGGGGAGCTGTTTTTT. Protein: CASRNRGLASPGELFF.

Comments on this clone: One end of the junction is discordant with germline, which a read error may explain. V usage is TRBV7-9 and J usage is TRBJ2-1; 12 nucleotides line up with TRBD2. Per germline, CDR1 SEHNR and CDR2 FQNEAQ (reference sequence). The CDR3 is made up of 19 amino acids. The chain's CDR3 is CAGRRTSGNLGSSYNEQFF. As DNA, the CDR3 is TGTGCCGGCAGACGGACTAGCGGGAATCTGGGGTCGTCCTACAATGAGCAGTTCTTC.

This chain connects TRBV11-2 to TRBJ2-7; 8 bases fit TRBD1. CDR1 is SGHAT, CDR2 FQNNGV, per germline. This CDR3 spans 12 amino acids. V shed 5 bases, J shed 6 bases, and the junction held 3 bases outside the gene matches. The CDR3 DNA is TGTGCCAGCAGCCCGACAGGGGTCGAGCAGTACTTC. Residues: CASSPTGVEQYF.